Given below is one TCR beta chain in context. This clone's antigen is unknown. Base qualities are missing; no much larger clone stands one base away. This sample is part of a study of blood T cell repertoires in COVID-19 (dated by TCRdb to 2019 to 2021). As for the study more broadly: Samples covering the acute and convalescent phases of COVID-19 were provided by collaborators in the United States, Italy and Spain. The prospective study material was composed of cDNA or gDNA derived from T cells, B-cell-depleted T cells, or PBMCs. Subjects who had been exposed to COVID-19, were actively infected with it, or had recovered from it provided the deeply sampled blood TCRbeta repertoires that made up the dataset. The repertoires were released in a freely available public database meant as a resource for research on the immune response to SARS-CoV-2. Samples came from the ongoing ImmuneRACE study (first 160 participants) plus 1,254 subjects from 6 global collaborators. Nearly every sample came with metadata listing a de-identified subject ID, COVID-19 status, age in years and sex. Where available, HLA class I and class II types were taken from metadata supplied by the sample provider and were not determined by assay-based typing.

At the junction V is shortened by 5 bases and J by 2 bases; bases outside the gene matches: 6. The germline V gene provides CDR1 SNHLY and CDR2 FYNNEI. Taken from cysteine to phenylalanine, the CDR3 has 15 residues. Left in the record is the CDR3 DNA by itself, 45 bases read in frame from the first base. Overall results and qualifications from the work: How much clinical and demographic metadata was included differed by source and by participant, and the metadata was provided uncurated.

At one collaborating source in Seattle, patients were enrolled during active infection and were followed longitudinally through the course of disease. Whole blood was collected in K2EDTA tubes by collaborating institutions according to the institutions' own protocols. For TCRbeta analysis, collaborators shipped samples as frozen whole blood, isolated PBMCs, or DNA extracted from either of those sample types. TCRbeta CDR3 regions were amplified from genomic DNA by means of the immunoSEQ Assay, a bias-controlled multiplex PCR. The source study handled its data this way. Nucleated cell counts per sample were estimated from amplification of reference gene primers within the assay. To quantify the absolute abundance of each unique TCRbeta CDR3 rearrangement, sequence reads were collapsed and filtered. Productive Simpson clonality was computed per sample as the square root of Simpson's diversity index over productive rearrangements. TCRdb retrieved this table from immuneACCESS and kept in-frame rearrangements only. Not all clones are present; in checked studies, unresolved V genes account for under half, and no reason is known for the remainder. V and J calls and clone size follow that table, whereas D and trimming were derived from the DNA. The sample table records under 300,000 clones; about 88% of these occur just once. Around 13% of the sample is in the top ten clones.

The receptor was isolated from a woman in her sixties or seventies with COVID-19, enrolled during active disease. The specimen was peripheral blood. Recombination linked TRBV2 to TRBJ1-5, and 7 bases in between align with TRBD1. The DNA is as follows: TGTGCCAGCAGTTTAACAGGGGTGGGCAATCAGCCCCAGCATTTT. It codes for CASSLTGVGNQPQHF.